A selection of T cell receptor beta chains follows, all from one sample in a study of cytomegalovirus exposure and HLA in healthy donors. TCRdb's table, derived via immunoSEQ multiplex PCR, lists solely in-frame clones and lacks some. Of 150,000 to 200,000 clones listed, approximately 88% were seen once; the top ten hold about 10%. Specimen: PBMCs. The receptors derive from a man under 40 in good health and CMV-seropositive. The CDR3 runs from the conserved cysteine through the conserved F or W. A D gene is named only where the DNA matches it firmly. Size is stated for part of the rows, as once, few or many counts, or as a class when the clone is expanded.

.	TRBV7-9	TRBJ2-3	.	CASSLMDRQAPDTQYF	TGTGCCAGCAGCTTAATGGACCGACAGGCCCCAGATACGCAGTATTTT
TRBD1	TRBV12-5	TRBJ1-2	.	CASGPSPGQRFEGYTF	TGTGCTAGTGGGCCTTCTCCGGGACAGCGGTTCGAGGGCTACACCTTC
.	TRBV9	TRBJ2-1	.	CAPPGSRNEQFF	TGTGCCCCCCCGGGTTCGCGCAATGAGCAGTTCTTC
TRBD1	TRBV9	TRBJ2-7	.	CASSVGGQDFTYEQYF	TGTGCCAGCAGCGTAGGGGGACAGGATTTTACCTACGAGCAGTACTTC
TRBD1	TRBV7-2	TRBJ1-6	few	CASSLAQGAVSPLHF	TGTGCCAGCAGCTTAGCCCAGGGGGCTGTTTCACCCCTCCACTTT
TRBD1	TRBV9	TRBJ1-4	.	CASSVDEGAGEKLFF	TGTGCCAGCAGCGTAGACGAGGGGGCCGGTGAAAAACTGTTTTTT
.	TRBV30	TRBJ2-7	.	CAWRRRQVHEQYF	TGTGCCTGGAGGAGAAGACAGGTCCACGAGCAGTACTTC
TRBD2	TRBV6-6	TRBJ2-7	.	CASGGEGAYEQYF	TGTGCCAGTGGGGGGGAAGGGGCCTACGAGCAGTACTTC
TRBD1	TRBV9	TRBJ2-3	.	CASSTDRGTDTQYF	TGTGCCAGCAGCACTGACAGGGGGACAGATACGCAGTATTTT
.	TRBV5-1	TRBJ1-2	.	CASSLVGADYGYTF	TGCGCCAGCAGCTTGGTTGGGGCCGACTATGGCTACACCTTC
.	TRBV5-4	TRBJ2-7	.	CASNIYEQYF	TGTGCCAGCAACATCTACGAGCAGTACTTC
.	TRBV5-4	TRBJ2-5	.	CASSLGAAVGRETQYF	TGTGCCAGCAGCTTGGGGGCTGCCGTTGGAAGAGAGACCCAGTACTTC
TRBD1	TRBV25-1	TRBJ2-1	.	CASQGTGDYNEQFF	TGTGCCAGCCAAGGGACAGGGGACTACAATGAGCAGTTCTTC
TRBD2	TRBV4-2	TRBJ2-7	.	CASGAGAGNEQYF	TGTGCCAGCGGCGCGGGAGCGGGGAATGAGCAGTACTTC
TRBD2	TRBV4-3	TRBJ2-5	.	CASSFDTGTRSARQETQYF	TGCGCCAGCAGCTTCGATACCGGGACTAGGAGTGCCAGGCAAGAGACCCAGTACTTC
TRBD2	TRBV5-1	TRBJ2-5	.	CASSPPGLASVETQYF	TGCGCCAGCAGCCCCCCGGGACTAGCGTCCGTGGAGACCCAGTACTTC
TRBD1	TRBV19	TRBJ2-7	once	CASSIQGASYEQYF	TGTGCCAGTAGTATACAGGGGGCAAGCTACGAGCAGTACTTC
TRBD2	TRBV2	TRBJ2-2	.	CASSGTSSNGWELFF	TGTGCCAGCAGTGGGACTAGCAGCAACGGGTGGGAGCTGTTTTTT
TRBD1	TRBV5-6	TRBJ2-7	.	CASSYDRGLYEQYF	TGTGCCAGCAGTTATGACAGGGGGCTCTACGAGCAGTACTTC
.	TRBV28	TRBJ2-5	.	CASSLGRGPRQETQYF	TGTGCCAGCAGTTTAGGGCGGGGCCCCCGGCAAGAGACCCAGTACTTC
.	TRBV6-5	TRBJ1-2	.	CASTRGDGYTF	TGTGCCAGCACCCGGGGAGATGGCTACACCTTC
TRBD2	TRBV11-3	TRBJ2-1	few	CASSLDYERGYNEQFF	TGTGCCAGCAGCTTAGATTACGAGCGGGGATACAATGAGCAGTTCTTC
TRBD1	TRBV13	TRBJ1-1	.	CASSLEVGQGFFTEAFF	TGTGCCAGCAGCCTCGAGGTCGGACAGGGTTTTTTCACTGAAGCTTTCTTT
TRBD1	TRBV19	TRBJ1-5	.	CASRKGQVNQPQHF	TGTGCCAGTAGGAAGGGACAGGTCAATCAGCCCCAGCATTTT
.	TRBV28	TRBJ1-1	.	CASRPFDRRNTEAFF	TGTGCCAGCAGACCCTTCGACAGACGGAACACTGAAGCTTTCTTT
TRBD1	TRBV9	TRBJ1-2	.	CASSVEGRGTEPYGYTF	TGTGCCAGCAGCGTAGAGGGTAGAGGGACAGAACCCTATGGCTACACCTTC
.	TRBV19	TRBJ2-3	once	CASSIAFTGTDTQYF	TGTGCCAGTAGTATTGCTTTCACAGGCACAGATACGCAGTATTTT
.	TRBV5-5	TRBJ1-4	once	CASSLYSSEKLFF	TGTGCCAGCAGCTTATATAGCAGTGAAAAACTGTTTTTT
.	TRBV5-1	TRBJ1-1	.	CASGPGGGHTEAFF	TGCGCCAGCGGCCCGGGCGGGGGGCATACTGAAGCTTTCTTT
TRBD1	TRBV30	TRBJ2-7	.	CAWNIGTGTHEQYF	TGTGCCTGGAACATCGGGACAGGGACCCACGAGCAGTACTTC
.	TRBV7-3	TRBJ2-5	.	CASSPGISETQYF	TGTGCCAGCAGCCCCGGGATTTCAGAGACCCAGTACTTC
.	TRBV7-9	TRBJ1-6	.	CASSLLGGSYNSPLHF	TGTGCCAGCAGCTTATTGGGAGGGTCCTATAATTCACCCCTCCACTTT
.	TRBV4-1	TRBJ1-5	.	CASSQDRGSVPGLRNQPQHF	TGCGCCAGCAGCCAAGATCGAGGCAGCGTCCCGGGTCTCCGAAATCAGCCCCAGCATTTT
TRBD2	TRBV6-6	TRBJ2-1	once	CASTLTDSGGQQFF	TGTGCCAGCACCCTTACGGATAGCGGGGGCCAGCAGTTCTTC
TRBD2	TRBV30	TRBJ2-7	once	CARDGTSGYEQYF	TGTGCCCGTGACGGGACTAGCGGTTACGAGCAGTACTTC
TRBD2	TRBV11-2	TRBJ2-3	.	CASSLEVAGSLRGTDTQYF	TGTGCCAGCAGCTTAGAGGTAGCGGGAAGCCTCCGTGGGACAGATACGCAGTATTTT
.	TRBV25-1	TRBJ1-3	once	CASSGGSGGTIYF	TGTGCCAGCAGTGGGGGAAGTGGGGGGACCATATATTTT
TRBD1	TRBV18	TRBJ2-7	.	CASSRGQERFFHEQYF	TGTGCCAGCTCTCGGGGACAGGAGCGCTTTTTCCACGAGCAGTACTTC
.	TRBV11-2	TRBJ2-7	few	CASSLGPVSYEQYF	TGTGCCAGCAGCTTAGGGCCTGTCTCCTACGAGCAGTACTTC
.	TRBV27	TRBJ2-7	once	CASSLGLFSEQYF	TGTGCCAGCAGTTTAGGACTTTTTTCCGAGCAGTACTTC
TRBD1	TRBV5-6	TRBJ2-6	.	CASSNKPGQGLYGANVLTF	TGTGCCAGCAGCAACAAGCCCGGACAGGGGCTCTATGGGGCCAACGTCCTGACTTTC
.	TRBV27	TRBJ1-5	once	CASSPNSNQPQHF	TGTGCCAGCAGCCCCAATAGCAATCAGCCCCAGCATTTT
.	TRBV2	TRBJ2-1	.	CASSDPRGHLSYNEQFF	TGTGCCAGCAGTGACCCCAGGGGACACCTCTCCTACAATGAGCAGTTCTTC
.	TRBV7-3	TRBJ1-5	.	CASSPSGDQPQHF	TGTGCCAGCAGCCCCTCGGGGGATCAGCCCCAGCATTTT
TRBD1	TRBV10-3	TRBJ2-2	.	CASRTGLSSGELFF	TGTGCCTCGAGGACAGGTCTTAGTTCCGGGGAGCTGTTTTTT
TRBD2	TRBV5-1	TRBJ2-1	.	CASSPEGGTSGATSSYNEQFF	TGCGCCAGCAGCCCGGAGGGTGGGACTAGCGGGGCGACGAGCTCCTACAATGAGCAGTTCTTC
TRBD1	TRBV6-4	TRBJ2-1	few	CASSDGTGVENEQFF	TGTGCCAGCAGTGACGGGACAGGGGTGGAAAATGAGCAGTTCTTC
TRBD1	TRBV2	TRBJ1-5	.	CASSELQGASNQPQHF	TGTGCCAGCAGTGAACTACAGGGGGCGAGCAATCAGCCCCAGCATTTT
TRBD1	TRBV5-1	TRBJ1-2	few	CASSPRDRNYGYTF	TGCGCCAGCAGCCCAAGGGACAGGAACTATGGCTACACCTTC
.	TRBV29-1	TRBJ1-2	.	CSVLRGDYGYTF	TGCAGCGTATTAAGAGGCGACTATGGCTACACCTTC
TRBD1	TRBV5-1	TRBJ2-6	.	CASGRQGAWNGANVLTF	TGCGCCAGCGGAAGACAGGGGGCGTGGAATGGGGCCAACGTCCTGACTTTC
TRBD2	TRBV10-1	TRBJ2-3	.	CASSDSGRLAGGQSDTQYF	TGCGCCAGCAGTGATTCTGGCCGGCTAGCGGGAGGGCAGTCAGATACGCAGTATTTT
.	TRBV19	TRBJ1-5	.	CASSRTDQQPQHF	TGTGCCAGTAGTCGGACAGACCAACAGCCCCAGCATTTT
TRBD1	TRBV4-1	TRBJ1-2	once	CASSQGTGGNYGYTF	TGCGCCAGCAGCCAAGGGACAGGGGGTAACTATGGCTACACCTTC
TRBD2	TRBV5-1	TRBJ2-7	.	CASSLVSGLAGDFSYEQYF	TGCGCCAGCAGCTTGGTATCGGGACTAGCGGGAGATTTTAGCTACGAGCAGTACTTC
TRBD1	TRBV7-2	TRBJ1-2	.	CASSRDRSYGYTF	TGTGCCAGCAGCCGGGACAGATCCTATGGCTACACCTTC
.	TRBV19	TRBJ2-7	.	CASSPAVAGRDYEQYF	TGTGCCAGTAGTCCCGCTGTTGCGGGGAGAGACTACGAGCAGTACTTC
.	TRBV11-2	TRBJ2-3	few	CASSPTAISSTDTQYF	TGTGCCAGCAGCCCGACTGCAATCTCTAGCACAGATACGCAGTATTTT